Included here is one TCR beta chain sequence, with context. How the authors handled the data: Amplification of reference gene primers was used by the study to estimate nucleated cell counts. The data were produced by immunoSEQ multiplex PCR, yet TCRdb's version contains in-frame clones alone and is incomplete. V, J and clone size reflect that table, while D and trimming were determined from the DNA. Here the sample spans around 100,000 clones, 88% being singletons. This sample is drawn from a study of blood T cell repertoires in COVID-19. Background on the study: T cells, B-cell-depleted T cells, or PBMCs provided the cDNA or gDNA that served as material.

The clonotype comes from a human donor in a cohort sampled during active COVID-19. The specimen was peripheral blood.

The CDR3 DNA sequence: TGTGCCAGCAGTCCAGACAGGGTGGGATGGAATTCACCCCTCCACTTT. Translated: CASSPDRVGWNSPLHF. The V and J genes are TRBV27 and TRBJ1-6; 7 nucleotides agree with TRBD1. V lost 5 bases to trimming and J lost 7 bases; unmatched junction nucleotides: 11. Germline V gene lookup returns CDR1 MNHEY and CDR2 SMNVEV (reference sequence). This CDR3 has 16 amino acids.